What follows are 2 T cell receptor beta chains derived from one specimen sequenced in a study of shared clonotypes between healthy human individuals. Sequencing was performed with immunoSEQ multiplex PCR; in TCRdb, only in-frame clones are kept and a portion is missing. The sample includes about 2,500,000 clones, more than 90% of them seen just once. The sequencing sample was made of naive CD4+ T cells sorted from blood. Subset specified: CD45RA+ positively selected. Source of these receptors: a young man in good health.

A note on this clone: At one end the junction does not follow the germline gene, possibly because of a read error. The chain joins TRBV4-1 to TRBJ1-1; D is undetermined. This CDR3 is built from 15 residues. Looked up from germline, CDR1 is MGHRA and CDR2 is YSYEKL. The CDR3 is CTSSQEFPGNTEAFF. CDR3 coding DNA: TGCACCAGCAGCCAAGAGTTTCCAGGGAACACTGAAGCTTTCTTT.

This chain links TRBV7-2 with TRBJ2-7; D might be TRBD1 (6 bases). The CDR3 is 14 residues long. CDR1 and CDR2 (germline): SGHTA, FQGNSA. Trimming left V 5 bases short and J 3 bases short, with 14 bases between. CDR3 region: CASSILTGSYEQYF. The CDR3 DNA reads TGTGCCAGCAGCATCCTAACAGGGAGCTACGAGCAGTACTTC.